These T cell receptor beta chains were read from a single sample in a study of blood T cells in healthy people across ages. In TCRdb, the 5' RACE reads were re-called with MiXCR into one record per CDR3 protein. The repertoire holds about 1.1 million distinct CDR3 sequences, with more than 30% as singletons. Material for sequencing was blood. The receptors derive from a man younger than 30 in good health. Both conserved end residues are part of each CDR3. A D gene is named only where the DNA matches it firmly. Expanded clones are given a class, and other clones once, few, many or no size at all.

>-|TRBJ1-4|-|TRBV28
CASSQGVMNEKLFF
TGTGCCAGCAGTCAAGGGGTTATGAATGAAAAACTGTTTTTT
>-|TRBJ2-3|-|TRBV13
CASSLDQRGTDTQYF
TGTGCCAGCAGCTTGGACCAGCGGGGCACAGATACGCAGTATTTT
>-|TRBJ1-1|once|TRBV12-3/TRBV12-4
CARSPGEGTEAFF
TGTGCCAGGTCCCCGGGGGAGGGCACTGAAGCTTTCTTT
>-|TRBJ2-7|-|TRBV25-1
CASKGGLEQYF
TGTGCCAGCAAAGGCGGGCTCGAGCAGTACTTC
>-|TRBJ1-1|-|TRBV7-9
CASSLVIGRKNTEAFF
TGTGCCAGCAGCTTAGTGATTGGTCGGAAGAACACTGAAGCTTTCTTT
>-|TRBJ2-5|-|TRBV6-2/TRBV6-3
CASSYGWALETQYF
TGTGCCAGCAGTTACGGATGGGCACTAGAGACCCAGTACTTC
>-|TRBJ2-1|many|TRBV7-9
CASSPNGDNEQFF
TGTGCCAGCAGTCCAAATGGAGACAATGAGCAGTTCTTC
>-|TRBJ2-5|-|TRBV6-5
CASSRMRRETQYF
TGTGCCAGCAGTCGCATGAGAAGGGAGACCCAGTACTTC
>-|TRBJ1-2|few|TRBV6-6
CASSYSSADGYTF
TGTGCCAGCAGTTACTCTTCGGCAGATGGCTACACCTTC
>TRBD2|TRBJ2-2|-|TRBV24-1
CATSLGTSQGYTGELFF
TGTGCCACCAGTCTTGGGACTAGCCAGGGGTACACCGGGGAGCTGTTTTTT
>TRBD2|TRBJ2-7|once|TRBV7-3
CASSFLASGKYNEQYF
TGTGCCAGCAGCTTTTTGGCTAGCGGAAAATACAATGAGCAGTACTTC
>TRBD1|TRBJ1-5|-|TRBV4-1
CASSQVGGTGGHQPQHF
TGCGCCAGCAGCCAAGTGGGAGGGACAGGGGGACATCAGCCCCAGCATTTT
>TRBD1|TRBJ1-2|-|TRBV6-6
CASSSLSTGVEGGYTF
TGTGCCAGCAGTTCCCTTTCGACAGGGGTAGAAGGTGGCTACACCTTC
>TRBD1|TRBJ1-4|many|TRBV5-1
CASSLGQGATNEKLFF
TGCGCCAGCAGCTTAGGACAGGGGGCAACTAATGAAAAACTGTTTTTT
>-|TRBJ2-3|few|TRBV27
CASSSVLGGDSTDTQYF
TGTGCCAGCAGTAGTGTCCTTGGCGGGGATAGCACAGATACGCAGTATTTT
>-|TRBJ1-5|-|TRBV20-1
CSAEGPRGPYSNQPQHF
TGCAGTGCCGAGGGGCCGAGGGGCCCCTATAGCAATCAGCCCCAGCATTTT
>-|TRBJ2-3|few|TRBV4-3
CASSPSSAVDTQYF
TGCGCCAGCAGCCCCTCGTCCGCAGTAGATACGCAGTATTTT
>-|TRBJ2-1|-|TRBV10-3
CAASRTESYNEQFF
TGTGCCGCCTCCAGGACAGAATCCTACAATGAGCAGTTCTTC
>TRBD1|TRBJ2-1|-|TRBV15
CATSRDVWDRDNEQFF
TGTGCCACCAGCAGAGATGTATGGGACAGGGACAATGAGCAGTTCTTC
>TRBD2|TRBJ2-7|few|TRBV20-1
CSATLADYEQYF
TGCAGTGCTACCCTAGCGGACTACGAGCAGTACTTC
>TRBD2|TRBJ2-1|-|TRBV27
CVSGILEQFF
TGTGTCAGCGGGATATTGGAGCAGTTCTTC
>TRBD1|TRBJ1-2|-|TRBV12-3/TRBV12-4
CASSGTGHDYTF
TGTGCCAGCAGCGGGACAGGTCATGACTACACCTTC
>-|TRBJ1-1|few|TRBV5-5
CASNTRTGTNTEAFF
TGTGCCAGCAACACTCGCACAGGTACAAACACTGAAGCTTTCTTT
>TRBD2|TRBJ2-3|-|TRBV4-1
CASSPFSRGGADTQYF
TGCGCCAGCAGCCCCTTTTCGCGGGGGGGCGCAGATACGCAGTATTTT
>-|TRBJ1-1|-|TRBV7-9
CASSLRTGTLTETFF
TGTGCCAGCAGCCTTAGAACGGGGACCTTAACTGAAACTTTCTTT
>-|TRBJ2-5|few|TRBV19
CASSTELFQETQYF
TGTGCCAGTAGTACCGAATTATTCCAAGAGACCCAGTACTTC
>-|TRBJ2-7|-|TRBV21-1
CASSGQASSYEQYF
TGTGCCAGCAGCGGACAGGCCTCCTCCTACGAGCAGTACTTC
>TRBD1|TRBJ1-1|-|TRBV27
CASSRTGTVGEAFF
TGTGCCAGCAGCCGAACCGGGACAGTGGGAGAAGCTTTCTTT
>-|TRBJ2-2|-|TRBV6-2/TRBV6-3
CASTISTHENTGELFF
TGTGCCAGCACCATATCAACCCACGAGAACACCGGGGAGCTGTTTTTT
>TRBD1|TRBJ1-1|few|TRBV27
CASSFVQGTTEAFF
TGTGCCAGCAGTTTTGTACAGGGGACCACTGAAGCTTTCTTT
>TRBD1|TRBJ2-7|-|TRBV10-3
CAISESTGPATYEQYF
TGTGCCATCAGTGAGTCGACAGGGCCCGCTACCTACGAGCAGTACTTC
>-|TRBJ1-6|-|TRBV4-3
CVSSHSRRGGNSPLHF
TGCGTCAGCAGCCATTCAAGGAGGGGGGGAAATTCACCCCTCCACTTT
>-|TRBJ1-6|-|TRBV27
CASSPKPYLMNSPLHF
TGTGCCAGCAGTCCCAAGCCCTACCTGATGAATTCACCCCTCCACTTT
>-|TRBJ1-5|few|TRBV12-3/TRBV12-4
CASSLRHLGSNQPQHF
TGTGCCAGCAGTTTAAGACACCTTGGGAGCAATCAGCCCCAGCATTTT
>-|TRBJ2-1|few|TRBV7-8
CASSPRTVTYNEQFF
TGTGCCAGCAGCCCGAGGACAGTGACCTACAATGAGCAGTTCTTC
>-|TRBJ2-3|-|TRBV18
CAGSTQDGSTDTQYF
TGTGCCGGCTCAACCCAGGACGGAAGCACAGATACGCAGTATTTT
>TRBD1|TRBJ1-2|few|TRBV7-2
CASSYRTGERGYTF
TGTGCCAGCAGCTACCGGACAGGGGAACGTGGCTACACCTTC
>-|TRBJ1-2|-|TRBV4-1
CASSPQTGRRGYTF
TGCGCCAGCAGCCCCCAAACAGGGCGACGTGGCTACACCTTC
>-|TRBJ1-1|few|TRBV6-5
CASSYSRTVNTEAFF
TGTGCCAGCAGTTACTCTAGAACAGTGAACACTGAAGCTTTCTTT
>-|TRBJ1-2|once|TRBV4-3
CASSQDYRRGTNYGYTF
TGCGCCAGCAGCCAAGATTATAGGAGAGGCACTAACTATGGCTACACCTTC
>TRBD2|TRBJ2-1|-|TRBV20-1
CSAQTSVSSYDEQFF
TGCAGTGCTCAAACTAGCGTTAGCTCCTACGATGAGCAGTTCTTC
>-|TRBJ1-2|few|TRBV20-1
CSARGGAEGYTF
TGCAGTGCTAGAGGAGGGGCCGAGGGCTACACCTTC
>-|TRBJ1-5|-|TRBV6-2/TRBV6-3
CASSYRTRRGGKPQHF
TGTGCCAGCAGTTACCGAACCCGCCGGGGAGGCAAGCCCCAGCATTTT
>TRBD2|TRBJ2-1|-|TRBV10-3
CAISGGGYNEQFF
TGTGCCATCAGTGGCGGGGGTTACAATGAGCAGTTCTTC
>-|TRBJ2-7|-|TRBV20-1
CSARDRRTGYNEQYF
TGCAGTGCTAGAGATCGGAGGACCGGATACAATGAGCAGTACTTC
>-|TRBJ2-7|few|TRBV7-6
CASSLTGGTYNEQYF
TGTGCCAGCAGCTTAACCGGTGGGACCTACAATGAGCAGTACTTC
>-|TRBJ1-6|few|TRBV27
CASSPTTNGGSSYNSPLHF
TGTGCCAGCAGTCCAACGACAAATGGGGGAAGCTCCTATAATTCACCCCTCCACTTT
>-|TRBJ1-5|-|TRBV6-6
CASSYRTVNQPQHF
TGTGCCAGCAGTTACAGGACTGTGAATCAGCCCCAGCATTTT
>-|TRBJ1-4|few|TRBV5-1
CASRPTVGAEKLFF
TGCGCCAGCAGGCCGACAGTGGGGGCGGAAAAACTGTTTTTT
>-|TRBJ1-1|-|TRBV6-5
CASSYSKWSFLGTEAFF
TGTGCCAGCAGTTACTCCAAATGGTCCTTTCTGGGCACTGAAGCTTTCTTT
>-|TRBJ2-1|few|TRBV5-1
CASSRGTATYNEQFF
TGCGCCAGCAGCCGGGGGACCGCCACCTACAATGAGCAGTTCTTC
>-|TRBJ2-1|few|TRBV4-3
CASSQDFLRGPDNEQFF
TGCGCCAGCAGCCAAGATTTTTTGCGGGGGCCTGACAATGAGCAGTTCTTC
>-|TRBJ2-1|many|TRBV5-1
CASSSLGGFGYNEQFF
TGCGCCAGCAGCTCGTTGGGGGGATTTGGCTACAATGAGCAGTTCTTC
>TRBD1|TRBJ2-5|-|TRBV6-1
CASSTPSTGVSQETQYF
TGTGCCAGCAGTACACCCTCTACAGGGGTATCGCAAGAGACCCAGTACTTC
>-|TRBJ2-3|many|TRBV12-3/TRBV12-4
CASSPLRGSTDTQYF
TGTGCCAGCAGCCCCTTGCGGGGCAGCACAGATACGCAGTATTTT
>-|TRBJ2-7|-|TRBV6-5
CASSYGVEGPYEQYF
TGTGCCAGCAGTTACGGGGTTGAGGGCCCCTACGAGCAGTACTTC
>TRBD1|TRBJ1-2|-|TRBV4-2
CASSQRSGASTGSVGYTF
TGTGCCAGCAGCCAAAGGTCAGGCGCGTCGACAGGGTCCGTTGGCTACACCTTC